This TCR beta chain was captured in a study of blood T cell repertoires in COVID-19. On the study more broadly: Some COVID-19 samples were acute and others convalescent; all came from the United States, Italy and Spain. PBMCs, B-cell-depleted T cells, or T cells were the source of the cDNA or gDNA that made up the material.

Source study methods: Estimated nucleated cell counts came from reference gene primer amplification. Sequenced by immunoSEQ multiplex PCR; TCRdb stores in-frame clones only, minus some. V and J calls and clone size are as listed in that table; D and trimming were resolved from the DNA. The sample has 300,000 to 400,000 clones, 75% to 85% seen once. V gave up 9 bases and J gave up 6 bases; unmatched junction bases: 3. Germline lookup yields CDR1 LNHDA and CDR2 SQIVND (reference sequence). The CDR3 has 12 amino acids. The V call is TRBV19, the J call TRBJ2-2; 8 nucleotides align to TRBD1. The sequenced material came from peripheral blood. This receptor was obtained from a human donor in a cohort sampled during active COVID-19. CDR3 coding DNA: TGTGCCAGCACGACAGGGGCCGGGGAGCTGTTTTTT. The encoded protein is CASTTGAGELFF.